These 29 T cell receptor beta chains originate from one sample sequenced in a study of blood T cell repertoires in COVID-19. This table comes from immunoSEQ multiplex PCR, and its TCRdb copy is limited to in-frame clones, with some not included. The repertoire has about 40,000 clones, approximately 88% of them found once; the top ten carry roughly 10%. The source material was peripheral blood. These TCRs come from a woman between 65 and 79 years old with acute or convalescent COVID-19.

This clone occurred once. V gene TRBV7-2 combines with J gene TRBJ2-2; TRBD2 matches 9 bases. This CDR3 spans 18 amino acids. Losses at the gene ends were 7 bases for V and 4 bases for J; bases not matched to a gene: 16. Germline-derived CDR1 and CDR2 are SGHTA and FQGNSA. This CDR3 reads CASTSSGREGVGTGELFF. CDR3 coding DNA: TGTGCCAGCACCTCGAGTGGGCGGGAGGGCGTTGGCACCGGGGAGCTGTTTTTT.

The chain employs TRBV7-2 and TRBJ1-3; possible D gene TRBD1, 5 bases. Germline V CDR1 and CDR2: SGHTA, FQGNSA. Between the trimmed V and J ends, which lost 7 bases and 5 bases, there was a span of 12 bases. This CDR3 comprises 13 residues. The CDR3: CASTDSGRNTIYF. CDR3 DNA: TGTGCCAGCACCGACAGCGGGAGAAACACCATATATTTT.

The chain combines TRBV28 with TRBJ1-5; possible D gene TRBD1, 6 bases. CDR1 and CDR2 (germline): MDHEN, SYDVKM. Between the trimmed V and J ends, which lost 6 bases and 3 bases, there was a span of 9 bases. The length of the CDR3 is 13 residues. CDR3 nucleotide sequence: TGTGCCAGCAGGTGGACAGCCAATCAGCCCCAGCATTTT. Translating it yields CASRWTANQPQHF.

The rearrangement uses TRBV9 and TRBJ1-1; D is ambiguous. The CDR3 contains 13 residues. The germline V gene encodes CDR1 SGDLS and CDR2 YYNGEE. The V and J ends lost 6 bases and 0 bases respectively, with 9 bases between them. The chain's CDR3 is CASTWTVNTEAFF. The CDR3 DNA sequence: TGTGCCAGCACGTGGACTGTGAACACTGAAGCTTTCTTT. Combining the CDR3 with reference TRBV9 and TRBJ1-1 gives the whole variable domain DSGVTQTPKHLITATGQRVTLRCSPRSGDLSVYWYQQSLDQGLQFLIQYYNGEERAKGNILERFSAQQFPDLHSELNLSSLELGDSALYFCASTWTVNTEAFFGQGTRLTVV.

The chain has TRBV7-9 and TRBJ1-1; D is uncertain. Germline CDR1 SEHNR, CDR2 FQNEAQ (reference sequence). The CDR3 spans 15 residues. Trimming shortened V by 3 bases and J by 2 bases, and 13 bases separated the two germline ends. CDR3 amino acids: CASSFHREVNTEAFF. The CDR3 DNA is TGTGCCAGCAGCTTCCACCGGGAAGTAAACACTGAAGCTTTCTTT.

The gene calls are TRBV25-1 and TRBJ1-1; D not certain. Germline values: CDR1 MGHDK, CDR2 SYGVNS. This CDR3 region has 12 residues. V lost 3 bases and J 8 bases, leaving 10 bases between the germline ends. CDR3 region: CASSDSRIEAFF. The CDR3 nucleotides read TGTGCCAGCAGTGATTCCCGTATAGAAGCTTTCTTT.

The DNA for the CDR3 is TGTGCCAGCAGCTGGGACAGCTATGGCTACACCTTC. Translating it yields CASSWDSYGYTF. The chain employs TRBV3-1 (or the pseudogene TRBV3-2) and TRBJ1-2; TRBD1 matches 7 bases. The CDR3 totals 12 residues. J gave up 4 bases and V 5 bases, and 1 base lay outside the gene matches. The germline gives CDR1 LGHDT, CDR2 YNNKEL (reference sequence).

The chain couples TRBV11-3 to TRBJ2-1; D remains unclear. CDR1 is SGHNT and CDR2 is YENEEA in the germline V gene. The CDR3 loop spans 11 amino acids. The V gene lost 2 bases and the J gene lost 9 bases, with 5 bases spanning the gap. The CDR3 region has the DNA TGTGCCAGCAGCTTACAGGTTGAGCAGTTCTTC. Encoded protein: CASSLQVEQFF.

This chain joins TRBV30 and TRBJ2-5, with 10 bases aligning to TRBD2. This CDR3 has 18 amino acids. CDR1 is GTSNPN, CDR2 SVGIG, per germline (reference sequence). With 0 bases clipped from V and 5 bases from J, the junction kept 15 bases outside the gene matches. CDR3 in DNA: TGTGCCTGGAGTGTAGGTCTAGCGGGGGAAGAACTCATGGAGACCCAGTACTTC. It yields the protein CAWSVGLAGEELMETQYF.

This rearrangement joins TRBV6-1 to TRBJ2-7, with a possible D match to TRBD1 (6 bases). V was clipped by 0 bases and J by 3 bases, with 9 bases between them. Germline V CDR1 and CDR2: MNHNS, SASEGT. The CDR3 is 14 amino acids. CDR3 loop: CASSEAQGIYEQYV. Written as DNA, the CDR3 is TGTGCCAGCAGTGAAGCGCAGGGGATCTACGAGCAGTACGTC.

The chain links TRBV2 to TRBJ2-7; a weak D match, TRBD2 (6 bases). With 2 bases removed from V and 3 bases from J, the gap between germline ends came to 8 bases. The CDR3 contains 13 residues. Germline values: CDR1 SNHLY, CDR2 FYNNEI. The CDR3 protein is CASSELGLYEQYV. The CDR3 DNA reads as TGTGCCAGCAGTGAACTGGGACTCTACGAGCAGTACGTC.

The genes are TRBV15 and TRBJ1-2; D unresolved. CDR3 length: 16 residues. Germline V gene data show CDR1 as LNHNV and CDR2 as YYDKDF (reference sequence). Trimming removed 0 bases from V and 8 bases from J, with 19 bases in between. CDR3 protein: CATSRDRVNTAWGYTF. As DNA, the CDR3 is TGTGCCACCAGCAGAGATCGGGTTAATACGGCGTGGGGCTACACCTTC.

CDR3 amino acids: CASSSDRARGYTF. DNA for the CDR3: TGTGCCAGCAGCTCCGACAGGGCTCGTGGCTACACCTTC. The chain uses TRBV7-2 and TRBJ1-2, with 7 bases identical to TRBD1. V lost 4 bases to trimming and J lost 7 bases; unmatched junction nucleotides: 6. The CDR3 has 13 amino acids. Germline CDR1 SGHTA, CDR2 FQGNSA. Drawing the rest from reference TRBV7-2 and TRBJ1-2, the complete variable domain is GAGVSQSPSNKVTEKGKDVELRCDPISGHTALYWYRQSLGQGLEFLIYFQGNSAPDKSGLPSDRFSAERTGGSVSTLTIQRTQQEDSAVYLCASSSDRARGYTFGSGTRLTVV.

The chain couples TRBV6-4 to TRBJ2-1; D is perhaps TRBD1 (5 bases). The CDR3 consists of 15 residues. Trimming pared 0 bases from V and 0 bases from J, leaving 6 bases between. Germline CDR1 MRHNA, CDR2 SNTAGT. The CDR3 nucleotides read TGTGCCAGCAGTGACTCTCAGGGCTCCTACAATGAGCAGTTCTTC. This sequence encodes CASSDSQGSYNEQFF.

This clone was picked up one time. The rearrangement uses TRBV6-2 or TRBV6-3 and TRBJ2-1; D remains ambiguous. The CDR3 has 15 residues. The V end was cut by 4 bases, the J end by 7 bases, with 17 bases between. From germline, CDR1 is MNHEY and CDR2 SVGEGT. The CDR3 DNA reads TGTGCCAGCAGTTCGATTAGCTTTCTTGAGAATGAGCAGTTCTTC. Encoded protein: CASSSISFLENEQFF.

This clone was seen just once. V gene TRBV28 combines with J gene TRBJ1-1; D is possibly TRBD1 (6 bases). The CDR3 covers 15 residues. Trimming took 5 bases from V and 1 from J, leaving 14 bases between them. Germline CDR1 and CDR2: MDHEN and SYDVKM. The CDR3 here is CASSTPGHQNTEAFF. The DNA of the CDR3 is TGTGCCAGCAGTACTCCGGGACACCAGAACACTGAAGCTTTCTTT.

V and J are TRBV5-4 and TRBJ2-4, with D possibly being TRBD2 (10 bases). V was pared by 4 bases and J by 2 bases, with 22 bases between. Per germline, CDR1 SGHNT and CDR2 YYREEE (reference sequence). This CDR3 has 18 amino acids. CDR3 in DNA: TGTGCCAGCAGCAAGACAGGGGGACTAGCGAATCCCAAAAACATTCAGTACTTC. Its protein is CASSKTGGLANPKNIQYF.

The chain has TRBV10-1 and TRBJ1-2; no definite D call. V lost 7 bases and J 8 bases, leaving 14 bases between the germline ends. The germline CDR1 and CDR2 sequences are WNHNN and SYGVQD (reference sequence). The length of the CDR3 is 12 residues. The CDR3 region is CASILREAGYTF. The CDR3 nucleotides are TGCGCCAGCATTCTAAGGGAGGCGGGCTACACCTTC.

The chain carries TRBV19 and TRBJ1-5, with TRBD1 identical over 8 bases. Looked up from germline, CDR1 is LNHDA and CDR2 is SQIVND (reference sequence). Trimming took 6 bases from V and 0 from J; bases not matched to a gene: 4. There are 15 residues in the CDR3. The CDR3 DNA follows: TGTGCCAGTAGGTGGGGACAGGATAGCAATCAGCCCCAGCATTTT. It codes for CASRWGQDSNQPQHF.

This chain links TRBV5-6 with TRBJ2-1; 8 bases are a match to TRBD1. Germline V gene sequence: CDR1 SGHDT, CDR2 YYEEEE. This CDR3 is built from 16 residues. J gave up 2 bases and V 4 bases, and 8 bases lay outside the gene matches. The CDR3 sequence is CASSADRGETYNEQFF. For the CDR3, the DNA is TGTGCCAGCAGCGCCGACAGGGGCGAGACCTACAATGAGCAGTTCTTC.

The chain couples TRBV18 to TRBJ1-5; weak D call: TRBD1 (5 bases). CDR3 length: 15 residues. Trimming took off 2 bases at V and 6 bases at J, with 14 bases between the two ends. Germline CDR1 is KGHSH and CDR2 is LQKENI. CDR3 nucleotide sequence: TGTGCCAGCTCACCAGGAGCAGGGCTGGGTCAGCCCCAGCATTTT. This sequence encodes CASSPGAGLGQPQHF.

CDR3 loop: CASSILAKDEQFF. As DNA, the CDR3 is TGTGCCAGTAGTATACTAGCGAAAGATGAGCAGTTCTTC. V gene TRBV19 combines with J gene TRBJ2-1; the D gene is possibly TRBD2 (6 bases). There are 13 residues in the CDR3. V lost 2 bases and J lost 8, with 10 bases in between. The germline V gene has CDR1 LNHDA and CDR2 SQIVND (reference sequence).

The CDR3 DNA reads as TGTGCCAGCAGCCAAGAGAGAGGTGCCCAGTACTTC. It is translated as CASSQERGAQYF. V usage is TRBV3-1 (or the pseudogene TRBV3-2) and J usage is TRBJ2-5, with D unresolved. The CDR3 sequence is 12 residues long. V was shortened by 0 bases and J by 9 bases, with 8 bases between the two germline ends. Germline CDR1 and CDR2: LGHDT and YNNKEL (reference sequence).

V gene TRBV2 combines with J gene TRBJ2-1, with TRBD1 matching 9 bases. The V segment lost 9 bases and the J segment 7 bases; nucleotides outside the gene matches: 13. The CDR3 contains 15 residues. Looked up from germline, CDR1 is SNHLY and CDR2 is FYNNEI. CDR3 residues: CARITDRGNRNEQFF. CDR3 sequence (DNA): TGTGCCAGGATAACCGACAGGGGGAATAGAAATGAGCAGTTCTTC.

The chain has TRBV7-2 and TRBJ2-1, with TRBD2 matching over 7 bases. This CDR3 has 15 residues. Germline V gene data show CDR1 as SGHTA and CDR2 as FQGNSA. J lost 10 bases, V lost 2 bases, and 11 bases had no gene match. The CDR3 loop is CASSLRGLISLEQFF. CDR3 nucleotides: TGTGCCAGCAGCTTAAGGGGACTAATATCGCTCGAGCAGTTCTTC.

J is TRBJ1-2 and V is TRBV6-5; maybe TRBD1 (5 bases). Trimming removed 6 bases from V and 3 bases from J, with 14 bases in between. The CDR3 extends over 14 amino acids. CDR1 is MNHEY, CDR2 SVGAGI, per germline. CDR3 bases: TGTGCCAGCAGGGGAGGGGAGAGTGACTATGGCTACACCTTC. Translating it yields CASRGGESDYGYTF.

This clone was counted once. The rearrangement uses TRBV15 and TRBJ1-4; TRBD1 is a possible D gene (5 bases). CDR1 and CDR2 from the germline V gene are LNHNV and YYDKDF (reference sequence). Trimming took off 4 bases at V and 8 bases at J, with 14 bases between the two ends. The CDR3 covers 14 residues. The CDR3 nucleotides read TGTGCCACCAGCACCCGGGACGGAGGGGAAAAACTGTTTTTT. It is translated as CATSTRDGGEKLFF.

The rearrangement links TRBV28 to TRBJ2-4; 11 bases are shared with TRBD1. The V gene end was trimmed by 6 bases and the J gene end by 8 bases; junction bases not matched to a gene: 12. This CDR3 spans 16 amino acids. From germline, CDR1 is MDHEN and CDR2 SYDVKM. CDR3 coding DNA: TGTGCCAGCAGCCGCCTGGGACAGGGGGAGGTAGACATTCAGTACTTC. Protein product: CASSRLGQGEVDIQYF.

The chain links TRBV19 to TRBJ1-3; no reliable D call. The CDR3 extends over 14 amino acids. The ends were cut back, 3 bases at V and 4 bases at J, with 10 bases in the middle. The germline V gene has CDR1 LNHDA and CDR2 SQIVND (reference sequence). The DNA of the CDR3 is TGTGCCAGTAGTATTACGAGCTTCGGAAACACCATATATTTT. It yields the protein CASSITSFGNTIYF.